This TCR beta chain was sequenced for a study of blood T cell repertoires in COVID-19. CDR1 and CDR2 (germline): KGHSH, LQKENI. Germline trimming cut 6 bases from V and 4 bases from J; bases unmatched to any gene: 5. The CDR3 is 14 amino acids. TCRdb keeps only in-frame clones here, not all; method: immunoSEQ multiplex PCR. The table shows 150,000 to 200,000 clones, with 80% occurring only once. Sample: PBMCs or T cells enriched from blood (not recorded which). This sequence was found in a man aged 40-49 years who had recovered from COVID-19. The chain couples TRBV18 to TRBJ1-3; 8 nucleotides line up with TRBD1. CDR3 nucleotide sequence: TGTGCCAGCTCCACCGGACAGGGCGGAAACACCATATATTTT. This translates into CASSTGQGGNTIYF. Full variable domain (missing parts from reference TRBV18 and TRBJ1-3): NAGVMQNPRHLVRRRGQEARLRCSPMKGHSHVYWYRQLPEEGLKFMVYLQKENIIDESGMPKERFSAEFPKEGPSILRIQQVVRGDSAAYFCASSTGQGGNTIYFGEGSWLTVV.